This T cell receptor (beta chain) was found in a study of T cells in Graves' hyperthyroidism and ophthalmopathy. Ophthalmopathy patients showed a Clinical Activity Score of at least 3, NOSPECS grade of at least 4 and duration under 3 months. It was 10 ml of fresh peripheral blood that supplied the PBMCs. TCR beta CDR3 regions were amplified from RNA transcripts. A set of HTBI primers served as the primers for a first-round RT-PCR of the TCR CDR3. MiXCR, run by TCRdb on the multiplex PCR reads, gives a single entry per CDR3 protein. The sample comprises hundreds of thousands of distinct CDR3 sequences, roughly 13% of which are singletons, and 34% rests with the top ten. This CDR3 contains 15 residues. The ends lost 5 bases at V and 1 base at J; junction bases unmatched: 7. Germline V gene sequence: CDR1 SGHRS, CDR2 YFSETQ.

The chain combines TRBV5-1 with TRBJ2-7, with 9 bases that match TRBD2. The sequence came from a woman between 40 and 50 years old with Graves' ophthalmopathy. The material sequenced was blood. This CDR3 reads CASRVGLAPSYEQYF. The CDR3 nucleotides read TGCGCCAGCAGGGTGGGACTAGCCCCTTCCTACGAGCAGTACTTC.